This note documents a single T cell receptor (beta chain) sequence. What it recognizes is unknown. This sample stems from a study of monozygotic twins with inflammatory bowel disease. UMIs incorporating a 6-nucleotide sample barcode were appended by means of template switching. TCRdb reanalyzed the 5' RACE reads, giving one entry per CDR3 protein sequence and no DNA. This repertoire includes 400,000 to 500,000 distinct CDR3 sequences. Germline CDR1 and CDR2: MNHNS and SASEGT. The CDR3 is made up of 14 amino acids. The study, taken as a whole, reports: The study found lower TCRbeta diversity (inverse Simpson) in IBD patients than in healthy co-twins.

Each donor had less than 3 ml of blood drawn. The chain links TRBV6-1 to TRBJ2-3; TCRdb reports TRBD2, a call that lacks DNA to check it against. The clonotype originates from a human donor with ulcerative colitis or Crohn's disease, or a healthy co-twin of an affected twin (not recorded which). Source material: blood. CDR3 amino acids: CASSSAGFTDTQYF.